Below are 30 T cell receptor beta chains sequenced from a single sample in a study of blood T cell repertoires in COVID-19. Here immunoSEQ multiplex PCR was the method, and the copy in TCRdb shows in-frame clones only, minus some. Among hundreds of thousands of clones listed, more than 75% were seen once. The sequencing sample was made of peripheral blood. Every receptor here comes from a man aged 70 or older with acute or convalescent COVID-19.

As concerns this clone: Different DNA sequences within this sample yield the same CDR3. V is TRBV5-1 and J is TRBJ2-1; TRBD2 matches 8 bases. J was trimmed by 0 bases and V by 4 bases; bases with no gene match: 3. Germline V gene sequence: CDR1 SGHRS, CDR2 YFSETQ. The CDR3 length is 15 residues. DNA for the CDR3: TGCGCCAGCAGCCCTGCGGGAGGCTCCTACAATGAGCAGTTCTTC. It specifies CASSPAGGSYNEQFF.

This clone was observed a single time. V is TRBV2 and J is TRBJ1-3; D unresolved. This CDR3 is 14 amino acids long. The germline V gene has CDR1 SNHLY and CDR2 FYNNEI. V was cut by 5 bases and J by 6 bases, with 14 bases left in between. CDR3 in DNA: TGTGCCAGCAGTTTCCTCGGGGTAACAAACACCATATATTTT. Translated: CASSFLGVTNTIYF.

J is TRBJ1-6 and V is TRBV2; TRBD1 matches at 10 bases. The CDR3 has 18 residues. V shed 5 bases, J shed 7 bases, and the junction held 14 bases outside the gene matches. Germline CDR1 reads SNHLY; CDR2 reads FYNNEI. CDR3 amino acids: CASSPPGTGERINSPLHF. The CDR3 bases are TGTGCCAGCAGTCCACCCGGGACAGGGGAACGGATCAATTCACCCCTCCACTTT.

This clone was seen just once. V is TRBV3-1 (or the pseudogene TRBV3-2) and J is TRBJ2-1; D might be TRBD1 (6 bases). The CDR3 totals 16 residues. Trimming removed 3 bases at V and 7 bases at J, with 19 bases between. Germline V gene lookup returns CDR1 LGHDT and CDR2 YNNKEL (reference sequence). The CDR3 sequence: CASSQYRVRARNEQFF. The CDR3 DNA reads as TGTGCCAGCAGCCAGTACAGGGTAAGGGCCAGGAATGAGCAGTTCTTC.

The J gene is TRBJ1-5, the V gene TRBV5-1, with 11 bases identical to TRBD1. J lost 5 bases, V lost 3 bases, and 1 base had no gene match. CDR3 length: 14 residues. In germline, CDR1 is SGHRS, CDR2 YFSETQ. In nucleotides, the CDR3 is TGCGCCAGCAGCTGGGGACAGGGGGATCAGCCCCAGCATTTT. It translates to CASSWGQGDQPQHF.

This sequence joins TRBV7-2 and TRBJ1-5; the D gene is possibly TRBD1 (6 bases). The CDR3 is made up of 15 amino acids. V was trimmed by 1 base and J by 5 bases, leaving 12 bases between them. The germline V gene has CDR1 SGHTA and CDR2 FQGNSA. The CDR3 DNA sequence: TGTGCCAGCAGCTTAGTGGGGGGGCTTGATCAGCCCCAGCATTTT. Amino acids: CASSLVGGLDQPQHF. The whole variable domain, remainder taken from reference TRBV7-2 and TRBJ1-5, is GAGVSQSPSNKVTEKGKDVELRCDPISGHTALYWYRQSLGQGLEFLIYFQGNSAPDKSGLPSDRFSAERTGGSVSTLTIQRTQQEDSAVYLCASSLVGGLDQPQHFGDGTRLSIL.

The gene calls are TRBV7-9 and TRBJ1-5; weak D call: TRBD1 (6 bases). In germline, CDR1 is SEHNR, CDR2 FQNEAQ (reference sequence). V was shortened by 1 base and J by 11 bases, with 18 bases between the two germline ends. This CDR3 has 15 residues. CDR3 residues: CASSLDVGHRVTQHF. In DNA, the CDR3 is TGTGCCAGCAGCTTAGATGTGGGACACCGAGTGACCCAGCATTTT.

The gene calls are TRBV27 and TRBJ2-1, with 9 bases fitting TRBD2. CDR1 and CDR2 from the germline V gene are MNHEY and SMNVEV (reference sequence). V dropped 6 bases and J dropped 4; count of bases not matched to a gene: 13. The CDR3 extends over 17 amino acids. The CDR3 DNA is TGTGCCAGCAGCCCAACGCGACTAGCGGAGGGGTACAATGAGCAGTTCTTC. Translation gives CASSPTRLAEGYNEQFF.

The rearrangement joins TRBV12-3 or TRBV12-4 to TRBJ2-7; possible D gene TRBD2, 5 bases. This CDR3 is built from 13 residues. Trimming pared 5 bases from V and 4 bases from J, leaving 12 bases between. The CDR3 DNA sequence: TGTGCCAGCAGTCGAGGGCTAGTGTACGAGCAGTACTTC. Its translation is CASSRGLVYEQYF.

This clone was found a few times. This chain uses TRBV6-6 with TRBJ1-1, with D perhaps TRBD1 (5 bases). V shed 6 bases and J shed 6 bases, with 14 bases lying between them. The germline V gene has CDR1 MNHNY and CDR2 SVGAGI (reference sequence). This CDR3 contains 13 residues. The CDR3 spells CASSVAQGPEAFF. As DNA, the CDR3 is TGTGCCAGCAGCGTCGCCCAGGGCCCTGAAGCTTTCTTT.

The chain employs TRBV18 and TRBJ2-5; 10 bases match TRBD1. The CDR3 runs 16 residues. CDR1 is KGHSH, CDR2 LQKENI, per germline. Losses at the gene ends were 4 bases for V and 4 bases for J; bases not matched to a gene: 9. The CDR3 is CASSLNRGQGIETQYF. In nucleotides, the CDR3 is TGTGCCAGCTCACTGAACCGGGGACAGGGGATAGAGACCCAGTACTTC.

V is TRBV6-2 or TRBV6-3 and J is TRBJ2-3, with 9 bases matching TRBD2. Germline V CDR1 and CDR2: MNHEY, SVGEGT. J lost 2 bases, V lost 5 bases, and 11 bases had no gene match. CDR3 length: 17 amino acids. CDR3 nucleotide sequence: TGTGCCAGCAGTCGCCCCCTTAGCGGGGGCCCCACAGATACGCAGTATTTT. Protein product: CASSRPLSGGPTDTQYF.

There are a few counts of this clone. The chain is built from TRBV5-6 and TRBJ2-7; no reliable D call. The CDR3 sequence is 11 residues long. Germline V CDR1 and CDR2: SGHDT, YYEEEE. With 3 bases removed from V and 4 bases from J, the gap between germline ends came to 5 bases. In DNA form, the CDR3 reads TGTGCCAGCAGCTCCCCATACGAGCAGTACTTC. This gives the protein CASSSPYEQYF.

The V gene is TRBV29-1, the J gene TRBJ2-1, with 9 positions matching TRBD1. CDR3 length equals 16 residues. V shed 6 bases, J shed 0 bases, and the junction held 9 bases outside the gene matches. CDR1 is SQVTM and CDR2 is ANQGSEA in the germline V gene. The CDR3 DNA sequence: TGCAGCGTGACAGGGGGATCAATGGGCTCCTACAATGAGCAGTTCTTC. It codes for CSVTGGSMGSYNEQFF.

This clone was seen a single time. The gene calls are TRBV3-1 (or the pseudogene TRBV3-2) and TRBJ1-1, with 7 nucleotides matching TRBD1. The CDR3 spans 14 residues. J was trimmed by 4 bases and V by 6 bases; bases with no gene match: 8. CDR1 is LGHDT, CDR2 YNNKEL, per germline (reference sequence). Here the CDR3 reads CASSRSTGRTEAFF. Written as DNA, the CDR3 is TGTGCCAGCAGTCGCTCGACAGGGCGCACTGAAGCTTTCTTT.

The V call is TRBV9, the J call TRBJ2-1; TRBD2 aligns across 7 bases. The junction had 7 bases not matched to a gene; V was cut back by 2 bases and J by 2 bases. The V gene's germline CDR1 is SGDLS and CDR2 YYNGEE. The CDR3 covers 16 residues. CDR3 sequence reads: CASSVMGGGTYNEQFF. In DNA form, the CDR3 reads TGTGCCAGCAGCGTTATGGGGGGAGGGACCTACAATGAGCAGTTCTTC.

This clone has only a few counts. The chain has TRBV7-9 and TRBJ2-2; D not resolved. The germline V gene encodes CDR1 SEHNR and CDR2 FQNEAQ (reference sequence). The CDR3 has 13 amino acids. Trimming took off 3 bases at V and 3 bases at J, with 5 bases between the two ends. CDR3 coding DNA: TGTGCCAGCAGCTTTTATGACACCGGGGAGCTGTTTTTT. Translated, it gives CASSFYDTGELFF.

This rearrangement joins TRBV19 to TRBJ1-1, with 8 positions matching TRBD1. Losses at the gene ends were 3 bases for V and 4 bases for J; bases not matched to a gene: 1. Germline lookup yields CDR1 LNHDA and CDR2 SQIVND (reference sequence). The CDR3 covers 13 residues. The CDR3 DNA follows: TGTGCCAGTAGTATGGACAGGGTCACTGAAGCTTTCTTT. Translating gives CASSMDRVTEAFF.

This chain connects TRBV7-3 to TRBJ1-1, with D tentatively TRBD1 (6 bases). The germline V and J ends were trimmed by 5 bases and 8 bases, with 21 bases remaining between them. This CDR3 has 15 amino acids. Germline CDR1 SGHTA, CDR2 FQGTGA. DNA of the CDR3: TGTGCCAGCAGCCCGAGCGGCGGCAGGGGTTCAGAAGCTTTCTTT. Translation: CASSPSGGRGSEAFF.

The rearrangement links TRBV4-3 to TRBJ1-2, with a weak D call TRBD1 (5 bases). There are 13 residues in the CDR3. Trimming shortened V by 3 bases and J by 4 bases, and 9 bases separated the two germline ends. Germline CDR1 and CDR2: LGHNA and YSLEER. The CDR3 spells CASSQAGTYGYTF. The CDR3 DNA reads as TGCGCCAGCAGCCAGGCGGGGACCTATGGCTACACCTTC.

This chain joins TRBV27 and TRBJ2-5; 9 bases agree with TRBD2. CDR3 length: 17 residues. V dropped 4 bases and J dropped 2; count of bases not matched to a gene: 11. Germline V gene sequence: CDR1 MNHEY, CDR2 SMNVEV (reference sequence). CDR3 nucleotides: TGTGCCAGCAGTTCTCCGGGACTAGCCCCAACGCAAGAGACCCAGTACTTC. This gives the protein CASSSPGLAPTQETQYF.

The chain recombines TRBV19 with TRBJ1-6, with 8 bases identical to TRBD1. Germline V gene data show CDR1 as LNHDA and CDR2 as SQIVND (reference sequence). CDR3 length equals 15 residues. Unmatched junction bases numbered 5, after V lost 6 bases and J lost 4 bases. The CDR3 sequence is CASRLTGGYNSPLHF. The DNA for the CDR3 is TGTGCCAGTAGGTTAACAGGGGGTTATAATTCACCCCTCCACTTT.

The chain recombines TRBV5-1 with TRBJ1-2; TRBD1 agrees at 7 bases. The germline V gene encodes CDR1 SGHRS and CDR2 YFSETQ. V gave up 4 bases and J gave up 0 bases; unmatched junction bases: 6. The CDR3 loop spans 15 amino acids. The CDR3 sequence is CASSEQGIPNYGYTF. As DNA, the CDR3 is TGCGCCAGCAGCGAACAGGGGATCCCTAACTATGGCTACACCTTC.

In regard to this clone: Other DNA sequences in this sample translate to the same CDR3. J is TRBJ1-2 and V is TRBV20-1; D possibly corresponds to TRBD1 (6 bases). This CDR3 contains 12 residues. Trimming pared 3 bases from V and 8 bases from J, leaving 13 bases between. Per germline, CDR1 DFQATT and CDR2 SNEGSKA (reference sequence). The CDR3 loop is CSASGQGSGYTF. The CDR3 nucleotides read TGCAGTGCTAGTGGCCAGGGGAGCGGCTACACCTTC.

CDR3: CASVGGNSNTGELFF. CDR3 coding DNA: TGTGCCAGCGTGGGGGGAAATTCGAACACCGGGGAGCTGTTTTTT. The chain combines TRBV7-9 with TRBJ2-2; maybe TRBD2 (6 bases). Germline V gene sequence: CDR1 SEHNR, CDR2 FQNEAQ (reference sequence). The CDR3 is 15 residues long. The V gene lost 8 bases and the J gene lost 0 bases, with 13 bases spanning the gap.

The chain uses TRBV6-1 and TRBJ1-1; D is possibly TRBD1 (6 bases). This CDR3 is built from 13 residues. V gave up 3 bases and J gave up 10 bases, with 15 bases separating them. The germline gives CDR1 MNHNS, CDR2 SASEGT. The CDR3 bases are TGTGCCAGCAGTGAGGCCCCGGGGGGCAGAGCTTTCTTT. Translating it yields CASSEAPGGRAFF.

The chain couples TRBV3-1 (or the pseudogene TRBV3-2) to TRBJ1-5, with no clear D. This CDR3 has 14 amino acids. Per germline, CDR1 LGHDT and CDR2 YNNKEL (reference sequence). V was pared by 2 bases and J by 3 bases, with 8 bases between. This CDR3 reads CASSQFPSNQPQHF. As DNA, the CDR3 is TGTGCCAGCAGCCAATTTCCGTCCAATCAGCCCCAGCATTTT.

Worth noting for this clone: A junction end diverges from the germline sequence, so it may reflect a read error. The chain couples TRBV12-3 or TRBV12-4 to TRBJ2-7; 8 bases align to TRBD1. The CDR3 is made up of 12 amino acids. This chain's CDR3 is CASSFERTGTVF. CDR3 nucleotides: TGTGCCAGCAGTTTCGAAAGGACAGGGACGGTATTC.

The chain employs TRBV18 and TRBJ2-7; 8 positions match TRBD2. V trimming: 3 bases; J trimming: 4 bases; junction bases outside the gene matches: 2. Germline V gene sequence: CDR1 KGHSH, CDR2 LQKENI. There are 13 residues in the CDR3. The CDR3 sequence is CASSPGLEYEQYF. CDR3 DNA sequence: TGTGCCAGCTCACCGGGACTAGAATACGAGCAGTACTTC. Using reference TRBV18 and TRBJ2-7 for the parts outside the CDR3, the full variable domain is NAGVMQNPRHLVRRRGQEARLRCSPMKGHSHVYWYRQLPEEGLKFMVYLQKENIIDESGMPKERFSAEFPKEGPSILRIQQVVRGDSAAYFCASSPGLEYEQYFGPGTRLTVT.

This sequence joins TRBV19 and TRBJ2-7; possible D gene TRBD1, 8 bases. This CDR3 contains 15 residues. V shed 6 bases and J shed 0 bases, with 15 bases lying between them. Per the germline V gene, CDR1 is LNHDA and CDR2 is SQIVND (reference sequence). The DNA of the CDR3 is TGTGCCAGTAGCGAGACAGGGGACTACTCCTACGAGCAGTACTTC. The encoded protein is CASSETGDYSYEQYF.